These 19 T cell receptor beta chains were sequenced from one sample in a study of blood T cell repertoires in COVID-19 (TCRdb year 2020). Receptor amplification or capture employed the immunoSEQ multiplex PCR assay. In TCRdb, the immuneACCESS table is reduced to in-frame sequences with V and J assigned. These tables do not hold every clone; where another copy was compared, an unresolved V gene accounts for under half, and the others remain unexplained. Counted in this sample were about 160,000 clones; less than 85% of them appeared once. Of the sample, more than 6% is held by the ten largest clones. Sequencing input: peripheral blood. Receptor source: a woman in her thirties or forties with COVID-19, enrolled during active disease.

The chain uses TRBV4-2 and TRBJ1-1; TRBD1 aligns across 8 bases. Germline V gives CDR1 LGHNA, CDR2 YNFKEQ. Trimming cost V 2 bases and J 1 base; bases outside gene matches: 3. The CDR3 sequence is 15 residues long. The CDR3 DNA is TGTGCCAGCAGCCAACCCGGACAGGGGAACACTGAAGCTTTCTTT. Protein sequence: CASSQPGQGNTEAFF.

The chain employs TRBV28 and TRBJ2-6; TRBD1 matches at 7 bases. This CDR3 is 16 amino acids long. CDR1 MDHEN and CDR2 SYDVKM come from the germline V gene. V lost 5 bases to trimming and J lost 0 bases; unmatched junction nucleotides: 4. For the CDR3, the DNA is TGTGCCAGCAGTGGACCAGGGGGCTCTGGGGCCAACGTCCTGACTTTC. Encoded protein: CASSGPGGSGANVLTF.

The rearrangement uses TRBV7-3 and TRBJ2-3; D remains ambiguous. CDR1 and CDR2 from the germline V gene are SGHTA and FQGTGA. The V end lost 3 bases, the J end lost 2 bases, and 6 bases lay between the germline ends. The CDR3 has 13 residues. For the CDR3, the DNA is TGTGCCAGCAGCTTTTCTAACACAGATACGCAGTATTTT. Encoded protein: CASSFSNTDTQYF.

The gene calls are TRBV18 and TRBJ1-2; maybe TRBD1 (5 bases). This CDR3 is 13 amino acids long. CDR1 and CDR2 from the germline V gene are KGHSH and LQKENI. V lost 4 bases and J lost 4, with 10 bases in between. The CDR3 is CASSLGDSYGYTF. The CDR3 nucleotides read TGTGCCAGCTCACTGGGCGACAGCTATGGCTACACCTTC.

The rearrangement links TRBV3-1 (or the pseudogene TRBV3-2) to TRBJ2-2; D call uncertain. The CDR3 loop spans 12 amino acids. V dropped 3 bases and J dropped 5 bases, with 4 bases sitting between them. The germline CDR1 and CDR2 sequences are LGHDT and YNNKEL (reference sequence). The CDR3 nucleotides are TGTGCCAGCAGCCATAGTACCGGGGAGCTGTTTTTT. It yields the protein CASSHSTGELFF.

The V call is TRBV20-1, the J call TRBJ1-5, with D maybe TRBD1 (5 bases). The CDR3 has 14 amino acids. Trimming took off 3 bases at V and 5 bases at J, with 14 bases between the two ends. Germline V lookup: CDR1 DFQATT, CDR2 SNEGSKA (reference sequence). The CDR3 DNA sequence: TGCAGTGCTAGTATTCAGGGAATCGATCAGCCCCAGCATTTT. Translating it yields CSASIQGIDQPQHF.

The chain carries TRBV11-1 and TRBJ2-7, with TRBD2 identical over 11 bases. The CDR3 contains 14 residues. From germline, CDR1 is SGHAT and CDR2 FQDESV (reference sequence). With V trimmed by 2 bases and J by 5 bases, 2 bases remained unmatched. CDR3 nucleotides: TGTGCCAGCAGCTTACTAGCGGGAGGCCACGAGCAGTACTTC. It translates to CASSLLAGGHEQYF.

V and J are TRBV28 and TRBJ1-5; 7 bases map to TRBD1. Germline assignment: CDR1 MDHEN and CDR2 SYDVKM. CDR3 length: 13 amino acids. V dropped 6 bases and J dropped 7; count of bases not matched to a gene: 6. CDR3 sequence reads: CASRRQGGQPQHF. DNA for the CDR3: TGTGCCAGCAGAAGACAGGGAGGACAGCCCCAGCATTTT.

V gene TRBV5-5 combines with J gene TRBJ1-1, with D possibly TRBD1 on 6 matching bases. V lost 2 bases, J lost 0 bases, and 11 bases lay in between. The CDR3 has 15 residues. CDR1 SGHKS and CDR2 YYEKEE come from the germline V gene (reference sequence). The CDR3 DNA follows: TGTGCCAGCAGCTTCCGGACAGCCATGAACACTGAAGCTTTCTTT. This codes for CASSFRTAMNTEAFF. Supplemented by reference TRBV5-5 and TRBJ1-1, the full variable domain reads DAGVTQSPTHLIKTRGQQVTLRCSPISGHKSVSWYQQVLGQGPQFIFQYYEKEERGRGNFPDRFSARQFPNYSSELNVNALLLGDSALYLCASSFRTAMNTEAFFGQGTRLTVV.

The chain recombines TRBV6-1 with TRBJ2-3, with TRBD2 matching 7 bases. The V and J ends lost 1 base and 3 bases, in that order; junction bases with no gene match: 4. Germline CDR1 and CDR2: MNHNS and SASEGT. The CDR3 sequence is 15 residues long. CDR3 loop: CASSEGGSGTDTQYF. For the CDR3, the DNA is TGTGCCAGCAGTGAAGGCGGGAGCGGTACAGATACGCAGTATTTT.

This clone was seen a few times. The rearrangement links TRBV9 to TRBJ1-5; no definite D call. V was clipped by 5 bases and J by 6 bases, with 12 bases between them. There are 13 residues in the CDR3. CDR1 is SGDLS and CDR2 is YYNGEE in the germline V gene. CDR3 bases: TGTGCCAGCAGTGGAGGTGGGCCTCAGCCCCAGCATTTT. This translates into CASSGGGPQPQHF. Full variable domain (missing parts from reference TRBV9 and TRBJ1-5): DSGVTQTPKHLITATGQRVTLRCSPRSGDLSVYWYQQSLDQGLQFLIQYYNGEERAKGNILERFSAQQFPDLHSELNLSSLELGDSALYFCASSGGGPQPQHFGDGTRLSIL.

CDR3 coding DNA: TGTGCCAGCAGTGAACACCGACTAGCGGGAGGCACAGATACGCAGTATTTT. Protein product: CASSEHRLAGGTDTQYF. The gene calls are TRBV2 and TRBJ2-3; 12 nucleotides match TRBD2. The J segment lost 1 base and the V segment lost 2 bases, leaving 4 bases of the junction unmatched. CDR1 and CDR2 from the germline V gene are SNHLY and FYNNEI. This CDR3 has 17 amino acids.

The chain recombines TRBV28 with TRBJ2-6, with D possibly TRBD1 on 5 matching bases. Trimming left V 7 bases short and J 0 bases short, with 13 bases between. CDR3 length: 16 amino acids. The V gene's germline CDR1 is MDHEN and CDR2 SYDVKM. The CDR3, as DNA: TGTGCCAGCAAGGCAGGGCCCAACTCTGGGGCCAACGTCCTGACTTTC. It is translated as CASKAGPNSGANVLTF. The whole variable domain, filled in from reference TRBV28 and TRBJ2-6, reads DVKVTQSSRYLVKRTGEKVFLECVQDMDHENMFWYRQDPGLGLRLIYFSYDVKMKEKGDIPEGYSVSREKKERFSLILESASTNQTSMYLCASKAGPNSGANVLTFGAGSRLTVL.

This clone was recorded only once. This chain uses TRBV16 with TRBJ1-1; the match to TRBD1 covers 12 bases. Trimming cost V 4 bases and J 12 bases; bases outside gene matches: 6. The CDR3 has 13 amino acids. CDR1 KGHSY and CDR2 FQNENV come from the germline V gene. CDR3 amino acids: CASSPGQGALSFF. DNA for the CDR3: TGTGCCAGCAGCCCGGGACAGGGGGCATTGTCTTTCTTT.

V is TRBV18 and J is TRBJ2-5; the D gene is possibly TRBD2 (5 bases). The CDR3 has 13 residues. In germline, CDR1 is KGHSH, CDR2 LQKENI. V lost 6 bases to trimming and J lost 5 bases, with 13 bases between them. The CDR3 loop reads CASSTLRGETQYF. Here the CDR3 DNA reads TGTGCCAGCTCTACCTTGAGAGGGGAGACCCAGTACTTC.

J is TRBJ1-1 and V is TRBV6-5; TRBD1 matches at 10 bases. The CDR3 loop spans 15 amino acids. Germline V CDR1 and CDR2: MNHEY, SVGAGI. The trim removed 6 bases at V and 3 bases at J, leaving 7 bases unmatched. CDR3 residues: CASSPDRGLYTEAFF. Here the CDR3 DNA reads TGTGCCAGCAGCCCAGACAGGGGGCTTTACACTGAAGCTTTCTTT.

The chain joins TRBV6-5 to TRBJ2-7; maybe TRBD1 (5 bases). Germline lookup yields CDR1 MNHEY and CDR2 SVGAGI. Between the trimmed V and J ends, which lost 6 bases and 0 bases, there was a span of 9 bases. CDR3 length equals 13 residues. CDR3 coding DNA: TGTGCCAGCAGAGGTGGGGCCTCCTACGAGCAGTACTTC. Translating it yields CASRGGASYEQYF.

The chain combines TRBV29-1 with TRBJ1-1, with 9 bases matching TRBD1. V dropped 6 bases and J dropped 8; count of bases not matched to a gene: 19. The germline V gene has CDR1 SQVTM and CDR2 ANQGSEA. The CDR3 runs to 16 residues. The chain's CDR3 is CSVDGTGSITSGEAFF. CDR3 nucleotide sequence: TGCAGCGTCGACGGGACAGGGTCAATCACCTCCGGCGAAGCTTTCTTT.

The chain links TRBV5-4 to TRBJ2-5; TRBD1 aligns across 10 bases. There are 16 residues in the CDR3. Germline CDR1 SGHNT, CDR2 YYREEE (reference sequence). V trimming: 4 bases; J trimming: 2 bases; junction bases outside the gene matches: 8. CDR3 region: CASSPTRQGAQETQYF. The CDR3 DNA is TGTGCCAGCAGCCCTACTCGACAGGGGGCACAAGAGACCCAGTACTTC.